This T cell receptor (beta chain) was sequenced during a study of blood T cells in healthy people across ages (dated by TCRdb to about 2015). Study-level background: Template switching captured roughly one uniquely barcoded TCR beta cDNA molecule per two T cells in model experiments. To track age-related changes in TCR beta repertoire diversity, the study relied on deep sequencing normalized with unique cDNA molecular identifiers. Four age groups were formed from the donors: young (average roughly 16 years), middle-aged (approximately 42), aged (about 62) and long-lived (roughly 88). To avoid experimental bias, donors of different ages were spread randomly across the sequencing lanes. Two additional independent replicas of 1 million unique cDNA reads from the same blood draw were analyzed for two donors (one aged 18 to 29 and one aged 80 or older).

Overall study results and their limits: Compared with the aged group, the long-lived group had more naive CD4+ T cells, fewer expanded clones and increased TCR diversity, a pattern suggesting age selection. Observed TCR beta diversity per million T cells fell roughly linearly with age, and a significant reduction was already apparent by age around 40. Because profiling used bulk unsorted PBMCs, naive and antigen-experienced compartments could not be compared conclusively. There was a strong correlation between observed TCR beta diversity and the percentage of naive T cells measured by flow cytometry. Because donor CMV infection status was unknown, age-related changes in expanded clonotypes were potentially confounded. Estimates of total diversity from one million sequenced T cells were regarded as lower bounds and underestimates.

The donors were roughly 39 Caucasian individuals from Russia, aged roughly 6 to 100 years, who were systemically healthy. Roughly 9.5 milliliters of peripheral blood were drawn from each donor into EDTA-treated Vacutainer tubes. Ficoll-Paque density-gradient centrifugation was used to isolate PBMCs, with at least 7 million obtained per sample. Trizol reagent was used to extract total RNA from the PBMCs, yielding at least 5.5 micrograms per sample. Naive CD45RAhigh/CD27high T cell percentages were measured by flow cytometry on a PBMC aliquot from every donor. Library prep was done by 5' RACE. Sequencing instrument: Illumina HiSeq 2500. The second PCR ran for roughly 7 to 11 cycles and used a J-beta primer mix along with a sample-barcoded 5' primer. A unique molecular identifier was introduced onto each TCR beta cDNA molecule by a template-switch 5' adaptor carrying 12 random nucleotides. Each sample yielded at least 3 million CDR3-containing paired-end reads. First-strand cDNA was synthesized from all RNA with the Mint cDNA synthesis kit, primed by a TRBC-specific oligonucleotide. After uracil-DNA glycosylase treatment, a first 18-cycle PCR used universal primers M1SS and BC2_uni_R on all cDNA. Under the source paper's analysis protocol: Each sample was normalized by randomly selecting 1 million high-quality reads, each carrying a distinct molecular identifier. Reads sharing molecular identifiers were discarded rather than binned into consensus sequences. MiTCR, with a Q25 quality threshold and the strictest error-elimination algorithm, was used for CDR3 identification, clonotype clustering and error correction. A nonparametric unseen species model using Euler transformation provided a lower-bound estimate of total TCR beta diversity. In-frame beta chains were kept once TCRdb had trimmed the public reads at Q25 with fastp and called clones with MiXCR. CDR3 protein duplicates are merged, each entry listing the most common genes and DNA. The V and J calls were determined by TCRdb, not by the authors. Present in this sample are 630,000 or so distinct CDR3 sequences, about 30% of which were seen just once. Approximately 14% of the sample goes to the ten largest clones.

Notes on this clonotype: The antigen it recognizes is unknown. Within one base of it there is no much larger clone, and no base qualities were kept.

The source of this sequence is a woman of 80 years or more in good health. Sample: blood.

CDR3 loop: CASSPSQAENSPLHF. The bases are TGTGCCAGCAGTCCCAGCCAGGCGGAAAATTCACCCCTCCACTTT. Rearrangement joined TRBV6-1 to TRBJ1-6, with the D gene call left open. Measured from the cysteine to the phenylalanine, the CDR3 is 15 residues long. Of all the DNA, just the CDR3 is kept, 45 bases in frame from base 1. CDR1 and CDR2 are read off the germline V gene as MNHNS and SASEGT. V drops 5 bases and J drops 7 bases, leaving 15 bases in between.